Below are 14 T cell receptor beta chains sequenced from a single sample in a study of glioma-infiltrating T cells after dendritic cell vaccination. Only in-frame clones appear in the TCRdb table, and some are missing; sequencing was by immunoSEQ multiplex PCR. The sample contains about 67,000 clones, about four fifths of which appear only once. The sample in question was blood, obtained before dendritic cell vaccination. These receptors were collected from a human donor with glioblastoma.

This clone was found a few times. The chain recombines TRBV13 with TRBJ2-1, with D perhaps matching TRBD1 (5 bases). Germline CDR1 and CDR2: PRHDT and FYEKMQ (reference sequence). Between the trimmed V and J ends, which lost 7 bases and 5 bases, there was a span of 24 bases. The CDR3 contains 17 residues. As DNA, the CDR3 is TGTGCCAGCACCCCTCGGACAAGATCAAACTTAAACAATGAGCAGTTCTTC. Encoded protein: CASTPRTRSNLNNEQFF.

The CDR3 sequence: CASSPAPGQGRASPLHF. DNA of the CDR3: TGTGCCAGTAGTCCGGCTCCGGGACAGGGAAGGGCGTCACCCCTCCACTTT. V and J are TRBV19 and TRBJ1-6; 9 bases are a match to TRBD1. The J segment lost 10 bases and the V segment lost 5 bases, leaving 15 bases of the junction unmatched. CDR1 LNHDA and CDR2 SQIVND come from the germline V gene (reference sequence). CDR3 length: 17 amino acids. Full variable domain (remainder filled in from reference TRBV19 and TRBJ1-6): DGGITQSPKYLFRKEGQNVTLSCEQNLNHDAMYWYRQDPGQGLRLIYYSQIVNDFQKGDIAEGYSVSREKKESFPLTVTSAQKNPTAFYLCASSPAPGQGRASPLHFGNGTRLTVT.

V gene TRBV6-5 combines with J gene TRBJ1-2; 8 bases line up with TRBD1. The germline V gene encodes CDR1 MNHEY and CDR2 SVGAGI. V lost 2 bases to trimming and J lost 8 bases; unmatched junction nucleotides: 7. The CDR3 consists of 14 residues. The CDR3 DNA is TGTGCCAGCAGTTACACGGACAGGGTTGGAGGCTACACCTTC. Protein: CASSYTDRVGGYTF.

This clone was detected once. The genes are TRBV12-5 and TRBJ2-2; no clear D gene. Germline V gives CDR1 LGHNT, CDR2 FRNRAP. The CDR3 sequence is 16 residues long. Trimming took off 0 bases at V and 1 base at J, with 9 bases between the two ends. The CDR3 sequence: CASGLVLGENTGELFF. The CDR3 DNA is TGTGCTAGTGGTTTGGTACTCGGAGAGAACACCGGGGAGCTGTTTTTT.

About this clone itself: The junction departs from germline at one end; a sequencing error may be responsible. The chain couples TRBV2 to TRBJ2-7, with D tentatively TRBD1 (5 bases). This CDR3 region has 14 residues. Germline values: CDR1 SNHLY, CDR2 FYNNEI. The DNA for the CDR3 is TGTGCCAGCACTATATCGACAGCCTCCTACGAGCAGCACTTC. This translates into CASTISTASYEQHF.

This chain connects TRBV9 to TRBJ2-5, with 14 bases fitting TRBD2. The CDR3 has 17 residues. V lost 5 bases to trimming and J lost 4 bases; unmatched junction nucleotides: 10. Germline-derived CDR1 and CDR2 are SGDLS and YYNGEE. CDR3 bases: TGTGCCAGCAGTTCCGGGACTAGCGGGGGAATGGGAGAGACCCAGTACTTC. Protein sequence: CASSSGTSGGMGETQYF.

CDR3 amino acids: CASSVTGYGYTF. CDR3 DNA: TGTGCCAGCAGCGTTACTGGCTATGGCTACACCTTC. The V call is TRBV6-5, the J call TRBJ1-2; D is undetermined. Germline values: CDR1 MNHEY, CDR2 SVGAGI. This CDR3 is built from 12 residues. Trimming removed 6 bases from V and 4 bases from J, with 9 bases in between.

The V call is TRBV5-4, the J call TRBJ1-2; D remains unclear. V was clipped by 0 bases and J by 0 bases, with 6 bases between them. The CDR3 length is 14 residues. Germline CDR1 is SGHNT and CDR2 is YYREEE (reference sequence). CDR3 region: CASSLEQSNYGYTF. CDR3 sequence (DNA): TGTGCCAGCAGCTTGGAACAGTCTAACTATGGCTACACCTTC.

This clone was seen a few times. The V gene is TRBV6-1, the J gene TRBJ1-1; 9 bases line up with TRBD1. There are 15 residues in the CDR3. V trimming: 4 bases; J trimming: 5 bases; junction bases outside the gene matches: 8. Germline assignment: CDR1 MNHNS and CDR2 SASEGT. The CDR3 DNA follows: TGTGCCAGCAGTGTAGGACAGGGGAAGAGAACTGAAGCTTTCTTT. It codes for CASSVGQGKRTEAFF.

V and J are TRBV7-9 and TRBJ1-4; 9 bases agree with TRBD1. J was trimmed by 6 bases and V by 3 bases; bases with no gene match: 2. Germline loops: CDR1 SEHNR, CDR2 FQNEAQ (reference sequence). CDR3 length: 14 amino acids. In DNA, the CDR3 is TGTGCCAGCAGCTTGGGACAGGGAGATGAAAAACTGTTTTTT. Translating gives CASSLGQGDEKLFF. The full variable domain, in which reference TRBV7-9 and TRBJ1-4 provide the parts outside the CDR3, is DTGVSQNPRHKITKRGQNVTFRCDPISEHNRLYWYRQTLGQGPEFLTYFQNEAQLEKSRLLSDRFSAERPKGSFSTLEIQRTEQGDSAMYLCASSLGQGDEKLFFGSGTQLSVL.

CDR3 sequence reads: CASRMGDRNEQFF. The CDR3 DNA reads as TGTGCCAGCAGGATGGGAGATAGGAATGAGCAGTTCTTC. This chain connects TRBV7-2 to TRBJ2-1; possibly TRBD2 for D (5 bases). CDR1 SGHTA and CDR2 FQGNSA come from the germline V gene. The CDR3 extends over 13 amino acids. V gave up 6 bases and J gave up 7 bases, with 13 bases separating them. The full variable domain, rest sourced from reference TRBV7-2 and TRBJ2-1, is GAGVSQSPSNKVTEKGKDVELRCDPISGHTALYWYRQSLGQGLEFLIYFQGNSAPDKSGLPSDRFSAERTGGSVSTLTIQRTQQEDSAVYLCASRMGDRNEQFFGPGTRLTVL.

The V gene is TRBV13, the J gene TRBJ2-1; 13 nucleotides agree with TRBD2. J gave up 6 bases and V 5 bases, and 4 bases lay outside the gene matches. The CDR3 is 15 amino acids. CDR1 is PRHDT, CDR2 FYEKMQ, per germline (reference sequence). The CDR3 DNA reads TGTGCCAGCAGCACTAGCGGGGGGGCTATCAATGAGCAGTTCTTC. It encodes CASSTSGGAINEQFF. The full variable domain, completed using reference TRBV13 and TRBJ2-1, is AAGVIQSPRHLIKEKRETATLKCYPIPRHDTVYWYQQGPGQDPQFLISFYEKMQSDKGSIPDRFSAQQFSDYHSELNMSSLELGDSALYFCASSTSGGAINEQFFGPGTRLTVL.

The chain has TRBV5-1 and TRBJ2-7; D is perhaps TRBD2 (6 bases). The CDR3 totals 13 residues. The V gene lost 5 bases and the J gene lost 7 bases, with 16 bases spanning the gap. Germline loops: CDR1 SGHRS, CDR2 YFSETQ. CDR3 amino acids: CASRGVGGGEQYF. The CDR3 DNA reads TGCGCCAGCAGGGGGGTCGGGGGTGGTGAGCAGTACTTC. The complete variable domain, with remaining parts taken from reference TRBV5-1 and TRBJ2-7, reads KAGVTQTPRYLIKTRGQQVTLSCSPISGHRSVSWYQQTPGQGLQFLFEYFSETQRNKGNFPGRFSGRQFSNSRSEMNVSTLELGDSALYLCASRGVGGGEQYFGPGTRLTVT.

J is TRBJ2-1 and V is TRBV5-6; no firm D call. This CDR3 region has 17 residues. The V end lost 1 base, the J end lost 0 bases, and 14 bases lay between the germline ends. Germline assignment: CDR1 SGHDT and CDR2 YYEEEE. CDR3 protein: CASSLLNLVRSYNEQFF. CDR3 nucleotide sequence: TGTGCCAGCAGCTTGCTTAATCTGGTGCGCTCCTACAATGAGCAGTTCTTC. The variable domain in full, completed from reference TRBV5-6 and TRBJ2-1, reads DAGVTQSPTHLIKTRGQQVTLRCSPKSGHDTVSWYQQALGQGPQFIFQYYEEEERQRGNFPDRFSGHQFPNYSSELNVNALLLGDSALYLCASSLLNLVRSYNEQFFGPGTRLTVL.